What follows are 11 T cell receptor beta chains derived from one specimen sequenced in a study of technical replicates of blood from a few donors. Sequencing used immunoSEQ multiplex PCR; TCRdb keeps in-frame clones, though not all of them. The sample yields about 89,000 clones, roughly 94% seen once. Sequencing was done on a sample of T cells isolated from PBMCs. The receptors come from a human donor in good health.

The gene calls are TRBV25-1 and TRBJ2-5; 8 bases are a match to TRBD1. The germline CDR1 and CDR2 sequences are MGHDK and SYGVNS. With 3 bases clipped from V and 4 bases from J, the junction kept 4 bases outside the gene matches. This CDR3 has 14 residues. The CDR3 DNA follows: TGTGCCAGCAGTGACCCCGACAGGGGAGAGACCCAGTACTTC. Translated, it gives CASSDPDRGETQYF.

The rearrangement joins TRBV18 to TRBJ2-3, with TRBD1 as a possible D gene (6 bases). Germline CDR1 KGHSH, CDR2 LQKENI. Trimming shortened V by 0 bases and J by 2 bases, and 15 bases separated the two germline ends. The CDR3 spans 17 residues. In nucleotides, the CDR3 is TGTGCCAGCTCACCACCGTGGTTAGCAGGGGACACAGATACGCAGTATTTT. This gives the protein CASSPPWLAGDTDTQYF.

The chain uses TRBV7-9 and TRBJ1-1; unclear D gene. Deletions cut 5 bases from V and 0 bases from J, with 7 bases between. CDR1 SEHNR and CDR2 FQNEAQ come from the germline V gene (reference sequence). The CDR3 is 13 amino acids. DNA of the CDR3: TGTGCCAGCAGCCCTCAGATGAACACTGAAGCTTTCTTT. Amino acid sequence: CASSPQMNTEAFF.

The chain couples TRBV5-1 to TRBJ1-2; the match to TRBD1 covers 7 bases. Germline V lookup: CDR1 SGHRS, CDR2 YFSETQ. CDR3 length: 15 residues. The V segment lost 7 bases and the J segment 5 bases; nucleotides outside the gene matches: 14. The DNA of the CDR3 is TGCGCCAGCTTCGAGGGGGACAGTTCTATTTATGGCTACACCTTC. Amino acid sequence: CASFEGDSSIYGYTF.

The rearrangement joins TRBV4-1 to TRBJ2-2; a possible D gene is TRBD1 (6 bases). This CDR3 region has 17 residues. Trimming took 0 bases from V and 4 from J, leaving 15 bases between them. Looked up from germline, CDR1 is MGHRA and CDR2 is YSYEKL. The CDR3 DNA reads as TGCGCCAGCAGCCAAGATACCGCAGGGGCTTTCACCGGGGAGCTGTTTTTT. Protein: CASSQDTAGAFTGELFF.

This clone was observed a single time. V and J are TRBV9 and TRBJ2-6; no firm D call. CDR1 is SGDLS and CDR2 is YYNGEE in the germline V gene. V was trimmed by 2 bases and J by 0 bases, leaving 9 bases between them. There are 16 residues in the CDR3. CDR3 nucleotide sequence: TGTGCCAGCAGCGTTTCTTACAGCTCTGGGGCCAACGTCCTGACTTTC. It encodes CASSVSYSSGANVLTF.

This clone was observed a single time. The genes are TRBV6-1 and TRBJ2-7; D gene uncertain. V shed 0 bases and J shed 4 bases, with 13 bases lying between them. Germline V gene lookup returns CDR1 MNHNS and CDR2 SASEGT. There are 15 residues in the CDR3. The CDR3 sequence: CASSEAPRMRYEQYF. For the CDR3, the DNA is TGTGCCAGCAGTGAAGCCCCCAGGATGCGATACGAGCAGTACTTC.

The rearrangement joins TRBV4-1 to TRBJ1-2; D might be TRBD1 (5 bases). The length of the CDR3 is 14 residues. V shed 6 bases and J shed 4 bases, with 15 bases lying between them. Looked up from germline, CDR1 is MGHRA and CDR2 is YSYEKL. CDR3 protein: CASRHEAQGYGYTF. The CDR3 DNA follows: TGCGCCAGCAGGCACGAGGCCCAGGGCTATGGCTACACCTTC.

V and J are TRBV6-6 and TRBJ2-1; the D gene is possibly TRBD2 (5 bases). Deletions cut 0 bases from V and 9 bases from J, with 12 bases between. The CDR3 contains 14 residues. Per the germline V gene, CDR1 is MNHNY and CDR2 is SVGAGI (reference sequence). The CDR3 loop reads CASSYSVLVPEQFF. The CDR3 region has the DNA TGTGCCAGCAGTTACTCGGTACTAGTACCTGAGCAGTTCTTC.

The chain combines TRBV29-1 with TRBJ2-5, with 8 bases identical to TRBD1. The CDR3 spans 15 residues. V trimming: 0 bases; J trimming: 3 bases; junction bases outside the gene matches: 6. The germline gives CDR1 SQVTM, CDR2 ANQGSEA. In nucleotides, the CDR3 is TGCAGCGTTGAAGATCGACAGGGGCTCGAAGAGACCCAGTACTTC. It is translated as CSVEDRQGLEETQYF.

The chain recombines TRBV9 with TRBJ2-5, with TRBD2 as a possible D gene (5 bases). Trimming cost V 3 bases and J 0 bases, with 9 bases left between them. The CDR3 consists of 14 residues. Per germline, CDR1 SGDLS and CDR2 YYNGEE. The CDR3 here is CASSGGSYQETQYF. CDR3 sequence (DNA): TGTGCCAGCAGCGGCGGGTCGTACCAAGAGACCCAGTACTTC. Filled out from reference TRBV9 and TRBJ2-5, the complete variable domain reads DSGVTQTPKHLITATGQRVTLRCSPRSGDLSVYWYQQSLDQGLQFLIQYYNGEERAKGNILERFSAQQFPDLHSELNLSSLELGDSALYFCASSGGSYQETQYFGPGTRLLVL.